The 20 T cell receptor beta chains in this list originate from one sample, sequenced in a study of T cells in Graves' hyperthyroidism and ophthalmopathy. TCR beta CDR3 region amplification was performed from RNA transcripts. Using the HTBI primer set, a first-round RT-PCR was run on the TCR CDR3. TCRdb processed the multiplex PCR reads anew with MiXCR; each CDR3 protein has one entry. The table records roughly 570,000 distinct CDR3 sequences, about 43% of them present only once. Sequencing was carried out using peripheral blood or thyroid tissue (not recorded which). The receptor set was obtained from an adult woman with Graves' disease, either hyperthyroidism or ophthalmopathy (not recorded which).

This clonotype has ten or more counts. This chain links TRBV15 with TRBJ2-1; 8 bases line up with TRBD1. Germline assignment: CDR1 LNHNV and CDR2 YYDKDF (reference sequence). The CDR3 length is 16 residues. Trimming at V came to 0 bases and at J to 4 bases, leaving 5 bases not matched to a gene. CDR3 DNA: TGTGCCACCAGCAGAGATCCGGGACAGGAGTACAATGAGCAGTTCTTC. Its protein product is CATSRDPGQEYNEQFF.

The chain couples TRBV28 to TRBJ1-3; the D is unclear. Germline CDR1 and CDR2: MDHEN and SYDVKM. CDR3 length equals 14 residues. Trimming removed 2 bases from V and 0 bases from J, with 5 bases in between. The CDR3 sequence: CASSLLTSGNTIYF. The CDR3 DNA reads TGTGCCAGCAGTTTACTGACCTCTGGAAACACCATATATTTT.

This clonotype appeared many times. The gene calls are TRBV5-1 and TRBJ1-5; D gene uncertain. Per the germline V gene, CDR1 is SGHRS and CDR2 is YFSETQ. V was cut by 0 bases and J by 4 bases, with 8 bases left in between. The CDR3 is made up of 14 amino acids. The CDR3 DNA is TGCGCCAGCAGCTTGGGGGCTCCGAATCAGCCCCAGCATTTT. Translation gives CASSLGAPNQPQHF.

Concerning this clonotype: Given the absence of the conserved phenylalanine or tryptophan at the CDR3 end, a read error is likely. Because the CDR3's place on the DNA is in doubt, the DNA is left out and the CDR3 is given as listed by TCRdb. The chain recombines TRBV5-1 with TRBJ1-3; the table gives TRBD1 as D, unverified against the DNA. From germline, CDR1 is SGHRS and CDR2 YFSETQ. The CDR3 is 13 residues long, ends included. CDR3 sequence: CASSFVVRQSRPL.

In this sample, this clonotype turned up many times. The chain has TRBV9 and TRBJ2-5; possibly TRBD1 or TRBD2 for D (7 bases each). The CDR3 loop spans 14 amino acids. CDR1 is SGDLS, CDR2 YYNGEE, per germline. V gave up 4 bases and J gave up 5 bases, with 15 bases separating them. The CDR3 DNA is TGTGCCAGCAGCAGCGGGACAGCCAGGGAGACCCAGTACTTC. It is translated as CASSSGTARETQYF.

Note on this clonotype: Just one base apart from a much larger clone, this may be a read error. The chain carries TRBV6-5 and TRBJ2-7; D is possibly TRBD1 (5 bases). With the DNA end fitting TRBJ2-5 better, the J assignment may be wrong. The CDR3 sequence is 14 residues long. Germline CDR1 and CDR2: MNHEY and SVGAGI. The CDR3 DNA reads as TGTGCCATCAGTTACTCGGCAGGGCAAGAGACCCAGTACTTC. This codes for CAISYSAGQETQYF.

This clonotype was found many times. J is TRBJ1-1 and V is TRBV7-3; D is undetermined. Trimming cost V 1 base and J 5 bases, with 20 bases left between them. Germline-derived CDR1 and CDR2 are SGHTA and FQGTGA. The CDR3 has 17 amino acids. This chain's CDR3 is CASSLSSGLGAGTEAFF. CDR3 DNA sequence: TGTGCCAGCAGCTTAAGTAGCGGACTGGGAGCCGGTACTGAAGCTTTCTTT. Using reference TRBV7-3 and TRBJ1-1 for the parts outside the CDR3, the full variable domain is GAGVSQTPSNKVTEKGKYVELRCDPISGHTALYWYRQSLGQGPEFLIYFQGTGAADDSGLPNDRFFAVRPEGSVSTLKIQRTERGDSAVYLCASSLSSGLGAGTEAFFGQGTRLTVV.

This clonotype was seen ten or more times. The rearrangement links TRBV11-2 to TRBJ2-7, with D maybe TRBD1 (6 bases). Trimming shortened V by 7 bases and J by 5 bases, and 18 bases separated the two germline ends. Germline lookup yields CDR1 SGHAT and CDR2 FQNNGV. This CDR3 comprises 14 residues. The CDR3 DNA is TGTGCCAGCAAAAGTCCCGGGACAAGGGACGAGCAGTACTTC. As protein: CASKSPGTRDEQYF.

In this sample, this clonotype turned up many times. V and J are TRBV20-1 and TRBJ1-1; the D is unclear. CDR1 and CDR2 (germline): DFQATT, SNEGSKA (reference sequence). V was clipped by 4 bases and J by 9 bases, with 15 bases between them. The CDR3 contains 12 residues. The CDR3 loop reads CSATPGVTQAFF. For the CDR3, the DNA is TGCAGTGCTACCCCTGGGGTTACCCAAGCTTTCTTT.

This clonotype appeared many times. The chain combines TRBV6-6 with TRBJ1-1; D remains ambiguous. V lost 7 bases and J lost 5, with 8 bases in between. The germline V gene has CDR1 MNHNY and CDR2 SVGAGI (reference sequence). CDR3 length: 11 amino acids. The CDR3 is CASTPSTEAFF. The CDR3 DNA reads as TGTGCCAGCACCCCGAGTACTGAAGCTTTCTTT.

For this clonotype: An end of the junction does not agree with germline; a read error may underlie this. The chain employs TRBV7-9 and TRBJ2-7, with unresolved D. Per germline, CDR1 SEHNR and CDR2 FQNEAQ (reference sequence). There are 13 residues in the CDR3. CDR3: CAISRQRADEQYF. Here the CDR3 DNA reads TGTGCCATCAGCCGCCAGCGAGCCGACGAGCAGTACTTC.

As to this clonotype: This likely comes from a read error, as the CDR3 has no conserved phenylalanine or tryptophan at its end. Because the CDR3's place on the DNA is in doubt, the DNA is left out and the CDR3 is given as listed by TCRdb. The chain carries TRBV2 and TRBJ2-6; the D call of TRBD1 is as the table states it, not checked on the DNA. Germline CDR1 and CDR2: SNHLY and FYNNEI. 8 amino acids form the CDR3, both terminal residues included. This CDR3 reads CASTPRPA.

As for this clonotype: Relative to the germline gene, one junction end is altered; a read error may explain this. The chain recombines TRBV10-3 with TRBJ1-5; weak D call: TRBD1 (6 bases). Germline CDR1 reads ENHRY; CDR2 reads SYGVKD. The CDR3 totals 13 residues. The CDR3 coding sequence is TGTGCCATCAGCGGACAGATGCATCAGTCCCAGCATTTT. Its protein product is CAISGQMHQSQHF.

This clonotype was counted ten times or more. This chain joins TRBV29-1 and TRBJ2-5; the D is unclear. The germline CDR1 and CDR2 sequences are SQVTM and ANQGSEA. V lost 4 bases and J 0 bases, leaving 12 bases between the germline ends. The CDR3 extends over 14 amino acids. CDR3 region: CSVGGWRNQETQYF. CDR3 nucleotides: TGCAGCGTTGGTGGGTGGCGGAACCAAGAGACCCAGTACTTC.

This sequence joins TRBV13 and TRBJ1-5; 7 nucleotides line up with TRBD1. The V segment lost 2 bases and the J segment 4 bases; nucleotides outside the gene matches: 5. From germline, CDR1 is PRHDT and CDR2 FYEKMQ (reference sequence). The CDR3 runs to 15 residues. CDR3 sequence reads: CASSLQGGRNQPQHF. The CDR3 DNA reads as TGTGCCAGCAGCTTACAGGGGGGTAGAAATCAGCCCCAGCATTTT.

The V and J genes are TRBV9 and TRBJ1-6; tentatively, D is TRBD1 (6 bases). The length of the CDR3 is 15 residues. V shed 2 bases and J shed 7 bases, with 13 bases lying between them. Germline-derived CDR1 and CDR2 are SGDLS and YYNGEE. CDR3 in DNA: TGTGCCAGCAGCGTCGGGACACTGCCGAATTCACCCCTCCACTTT. Its protein is CASSVGTLPNSPLHF.

The chain combines TRBV29-1 with TRBJ2-7; D call uncertain. Trimming pared 3 bases from V and 2 bases from J, leaving 11 bases between. CDR3 length: 13 amino acids. In germline, CDR1 is SQVTM, CDR2 ANQGSEA. In nucleotides, the CDR3 is TGCAGCGTTGAGGCGGACCCGGCCTACGAGCAGTACTTC. Amino acids: CSVEADPAYEQYF.

This chain uses TRBV12-3 or TRBV12-4 with TRBJ1-4; 8 bases match TRBD1. This CDR3 comprises 15 residues. V dropped 4 bases and J dropped 3; count of bases not matched to a gene: 4. The CDR3 loop is CASSWPGQANEKLFF. In nucleotides, the CDR3 is TGTGCCAGCAGTTGGCCGGGACAGGCTAATGAAAAACTGTTTTTT.

The rearrangement links TRBV9 to TRBJ1-6; 8 nucleotides match TRBD1. Germline V gene lookup returns CDR1 SGDLS and CDR2 YYNGEE. The trim removed 3 bases at V and 9 bases at J, leaving 5 bases unmatched. This CDR3 has 14 amino acids. The CDR3 DNA reads as TGTGCCAGCAGCGAGACAGGGGTCGGTTCACCCCTCCACTTT. As protein: CASSETGVGSPLHF.

V usage is TRBV14 and J usage is TRBJ1-1, with D hard to call. CDR1 is SGHDN and CDR2 is FVKESK in the germline V gene. The CDR3 extends over 13 amino acids. V lost 4 bases and J lost 11, with 17 bases in between. CDR3 DNA: TGTGCCAGCAGCCCGGGCCCACCTTGGGCGGCTTTCTTT. Translating gives CASSPGPPWAAFF.